This TCR beta chain appears in the sequencing data of a study of post-analysis software for immune sequencing data. Study-wide context: Progressive-relapsing, secondary progressive and relapsing-remitting multiple sclerosis were among the disease courses included.

In germline, CDR1 is LGHNT, CDR2 FRNRAP. V lost 2 bases and J lost 3, with 17 bases in between. CDR3 size: 17 residues. This clonotype has a count of ten or more. The antigen remains undetermined. Study outcomes and limitations: Pronounced co-clustering by F measure was evident among identically batched samples. Compared against controls, patients with multiple sclerosis displayed significantly lower normalized Chao1 diversity. Controls had lower frequencies than patients of five or six TRBV segments, which included TRBV5-6, TRBV5-1 and TRBV20-1.

Unique molecular identifiers had been added to the TCR beta cDNA libraries. TCRdb re-derived calls from the PCR reads in MiXCR, one entry per CDR3 protein. In the table there are 250,000 to 300,000 distinct CDR3 sequences, 35% to 45% of which are singletons. The chain has TRBV12-5 and TRBJ1-5; D is undetermined. This TCR derives from a girl aged 5 to 17 with multiple sclerosis. The material sequenced was blood. The CDR3: CASGLLPFGGDNQPQHF. CDR3 coding DNA: TGTGCTAGTGGTTTGCTTCCTTTCGGCGGTGACAATCAGCCCCAGCATTTT.